The clone carrying this T cell receptor beta chain was picked up one time. This sample was included in a study of blood T cell repertoires in COVID-19. Background on the study: T cells, B-cell-depleted T cells, or PBMCs provided the cDNA or gDNA that served as material.

V gave up 2 bases and J gave up 2 bases, with 10 bases separating them. Per the germline V gene, CDR1 is MDHEN and CDR2 is SYDVKM. This CDR3 comprises 15 residues. Clones were sequenced by immunoSEQ multiplex PCR, and TCRdb holds only the in-frame ones, with some missing. Here the sample spans fewer than 350,000 clones, 65% to 90% being singletons. The study recruited people aged roughly 18 to 100 years across some 23 US areas. This TCR was sampled from a woman aged 40-49 years with acute COVID-19. This chain connects TRBV28 to TRBJ1-3; D might be TRBD1 (6 bases). The sequenced sample consisted of PBMCs or T cells enriched from blood (not recorded which). The CDR3 reads CASSLGQGTGNTIYF. The CDR3 nucleotides read TGTGCCAGCAGTTTAGGGCAGGGGACTGGAAACACCATATATTTT.